This T cell receptor beta chain was captured by sequencing in a study of response to subunit inactivated influenza vaccine. TCRdb re-called the RT-PCR reads through MiXCR, storing one row per CDR3 protein. The sample has over 150,000 distinct CDR3 sequences; about a tenth are singletons. This clonotype showed up many times. The TCR originated in a man aged 50-60 years who received an inactivated influenza vaccine. The material was non-naive T cells sorted from PBMCs, obtained about 40 days after vaccination.

The CDR3 spells CSARGRGYEQYF. The CDR3 DNA follows: TGCAGTGCTAGAGGGCGTGGCTACGAGCAGTACTTC. The chain couples TRBV20-1 to TRBJ2-7; unclear D gene. This CDR3 region has 12 residues. V was trimmed by 1 base and J by 3 bases, leaving 7 bases between them. Germline V gene data show CDR1 as DFQATT and CDR2 as SNEGSKA (reference sequence).